This T cell receptor beta chain was recorded in a study of T cells after yellow fever vaccination (dated by TCRdb to 2018 to 2020). A note on the overall study: The SMART-Seq v4 Ultra Low Input RNA kit was used to prepare libraries from fractions with low cell numbers. To follow T-cell clones before and after primary and booster YFV17D yellow fever vaccination, bulk TCR alpha and beta repertoires were sequenced over time. Two healthy male donors made up the cohort, one aged 18 to 29 years and the other aged 30 to 40 years. Blood samples were taken at several timepoints before and after primary and secondary immunization, and bulk PBMC replicates and cell subsets were isolated. The paper as a whole reports these results and caveats: The secondary T-cell response was weaker than the primary response but faster, peaking on day 5 instead of day 15. Only a couple of donors were included in the study, so the extent to which the findings can be generalized is limited. Because abundant contaminating clonotypes from the bulk population could be contained in FACS-sorted repertoires, computational filtering was required. Most clones expanded after primary vaccination (approximately 96% of CD4 and approximately 86% of CD8) were re-detected after the booster, suggesting that broad memory maintenance occurred. A small share of clonotypes occurred in both CD4 and CD8 compartments, likely arising from convergent recombination.

The sample's treatment or condition, from its label and the paper: live attenuated yellow fever vaccine strain. Two biological replicates of bulk PBMCs were collected at each blood-draw timepoint. A standard Ficoll-Paque protocol was used to isolate PBMCs from peripheral blood. TriZol was used to extract RNA from bulk PBMCs, CD4 and CD8 fractions, and dextramer-positive and dextramer-negative fractions. This clonotype was counted between two and nine times. The antigen it recognizes is unknown. The sample holds no much larger clone one base away, and base qualities are not on file. TCR cDNA was synthesized by 5'RACE template switching, which introduced a universal primer site and unique molecular identifiers. Priming of cDNA synthesis was performed from both the TCR alpha and TCR beta constant segments. Library amplification involved two PCR steps, and the second step added sample barcodes and sequencing adapters. Sequencing of libraries was done on Illumina HiSeq 2500 (2x100 bp) or NovaSeq (2x150 bp). As for the authors' bioinformatics: MIGEC was used to demultiplex reads and collapse the reads into UMI consensus sequences, and MiXCR was used for V(D)J alignment. Vaccine-responding clonotypes were defined with edgeR using replicate PBMC samples, requiring FDR below 0.01 and a log2 fold change above 5 up to day 15. Bulk clonotypes were assigned CD4 or CD8 identity according to which sequenced CD4 or CD8 repertoire held them at higher abundance. Using fastp at Q25 and MiXCR, TCRdb reprocessed the public reads and kept productive beta chains. Rows are unified per CDR3 protein, each entry keeping the most common DNA and genes. The V and J calls shown here were made by TCRdb, not taken from the authors' results. The sample includes about 630,000 distinct CDR3 sequences, with 9% to 15% observed a single time. The top ten clonotypes cover approximately 15% of the sample.

The germline V gene supplies CDR1 KGHSH and CDR2 LQKENI. V is shortened by 4 bases, J by 7 bases, and the region joining them spans 14 bases. The CDR3 runs 15 residues from the cysteine to the phenylalanine. Solely the CDR3 DNA is kept, with 45 bases framed from the first base. The TCR originated in a man aged 30 to 45 who received the YFV17D yellow fever vaccine. The rearranged segments are TRBV18 and TRBJ1-6; tentative D gene TRBD1, with 6 bases matching. The specimen comprised PBMCs, sampled on the day of the yellow fever booster vaccination. This receptor has the CDR3 CASSLDQGRNSPLHF. The nucleotides read TGTGCCAGCTCACTCGATCAGGGGAGGAATTCACCCCTCCACTTT.